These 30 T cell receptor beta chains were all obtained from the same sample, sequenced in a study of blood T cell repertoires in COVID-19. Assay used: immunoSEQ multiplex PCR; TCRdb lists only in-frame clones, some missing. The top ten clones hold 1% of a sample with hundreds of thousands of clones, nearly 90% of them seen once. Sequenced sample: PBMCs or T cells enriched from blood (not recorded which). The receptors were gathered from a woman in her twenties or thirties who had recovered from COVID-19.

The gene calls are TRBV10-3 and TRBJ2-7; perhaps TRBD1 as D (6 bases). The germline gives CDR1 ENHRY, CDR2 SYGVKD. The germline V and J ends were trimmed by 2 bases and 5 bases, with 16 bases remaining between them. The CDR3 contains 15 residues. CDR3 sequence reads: CAISEGGTGSNEQYF. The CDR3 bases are TGTGCCATCAGTGAGGGAGGAACAGGGTCCAACGAGCAGTACTTC.

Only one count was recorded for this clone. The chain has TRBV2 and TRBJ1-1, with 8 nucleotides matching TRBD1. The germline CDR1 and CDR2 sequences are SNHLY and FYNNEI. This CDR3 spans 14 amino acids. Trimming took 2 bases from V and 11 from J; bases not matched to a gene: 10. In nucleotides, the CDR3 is TGTGCCAGCAGTGAATGGACAGGGAAAGAAAAGGCTTTCTTT. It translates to CASSEWTGKEKAFF.

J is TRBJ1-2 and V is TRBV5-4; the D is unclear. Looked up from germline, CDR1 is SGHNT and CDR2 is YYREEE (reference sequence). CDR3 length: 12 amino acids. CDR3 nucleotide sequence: TGTGCTTCTAGCGGCAGCAACTATGGCTACACCTTC. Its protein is CASSGSNYGYTF.

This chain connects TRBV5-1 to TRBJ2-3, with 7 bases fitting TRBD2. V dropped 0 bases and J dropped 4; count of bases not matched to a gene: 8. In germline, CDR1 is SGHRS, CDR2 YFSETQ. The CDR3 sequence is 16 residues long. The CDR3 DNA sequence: TGCGCCAGCAGCTTGGTTCCGGCGGGAGTCCCAGATACGCAGTATTTT. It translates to CASSLVPAGVPDTQYF.

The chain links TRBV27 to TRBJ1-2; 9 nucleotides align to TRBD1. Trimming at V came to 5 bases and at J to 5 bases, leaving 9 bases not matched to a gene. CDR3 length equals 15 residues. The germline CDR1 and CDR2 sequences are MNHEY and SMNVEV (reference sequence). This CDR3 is CASSPETGGLYGYTF. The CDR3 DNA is TGTGCCAGCAGTCCCGAGACAGGGGGGTTGTATGGCTACACCTTC.

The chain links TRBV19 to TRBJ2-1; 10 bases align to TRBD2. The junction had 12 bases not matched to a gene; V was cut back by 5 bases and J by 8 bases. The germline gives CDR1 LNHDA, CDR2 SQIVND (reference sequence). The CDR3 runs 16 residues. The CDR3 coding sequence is TGTGCCAGTAGTTTGGGACTAGCGTATAAAGAGCATGAGCAGTTCTTC. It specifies CASSLGLAYKEHEQFF.

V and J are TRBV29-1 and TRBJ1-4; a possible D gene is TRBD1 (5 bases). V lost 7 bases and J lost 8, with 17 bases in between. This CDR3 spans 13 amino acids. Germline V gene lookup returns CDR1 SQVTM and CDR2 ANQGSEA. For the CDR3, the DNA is TGCAGCGCCCAGGGTCCCGAAAGAGAAAAACTGTTTTTT. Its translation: CSAQGPEREKLFF.

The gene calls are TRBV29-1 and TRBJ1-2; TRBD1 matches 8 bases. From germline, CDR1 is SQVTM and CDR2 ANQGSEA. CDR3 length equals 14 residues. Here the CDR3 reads CTSFGQGANYGYTF. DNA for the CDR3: TGCACTTCGTTCGGACAGGGAGCTAACTATGGCTACACCTTC. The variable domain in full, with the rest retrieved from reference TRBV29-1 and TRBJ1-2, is SAVISQKPSRDICQRGTSLTIQCQVDSQVTMMFWYRQQPGQSLTLIATANQGSEATYESGFVIDKFPISRPNLTFSTLTVSNMSPEDSSIYLCTSFGQGANYGYTFGSGTRLTVV.

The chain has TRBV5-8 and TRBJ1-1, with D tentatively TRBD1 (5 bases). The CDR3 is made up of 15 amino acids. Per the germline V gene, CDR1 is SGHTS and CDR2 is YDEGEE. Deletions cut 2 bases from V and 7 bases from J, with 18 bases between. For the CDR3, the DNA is TGTGCCAGCAGCTTCTCTGGGGCCCGACACCTTGAAGCTTTCTTT. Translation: CASSFSGARHLEAFF.

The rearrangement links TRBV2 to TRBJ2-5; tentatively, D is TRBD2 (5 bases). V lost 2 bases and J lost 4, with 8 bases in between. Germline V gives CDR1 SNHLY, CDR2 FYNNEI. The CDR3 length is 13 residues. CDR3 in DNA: TGTGCCAGCAGTGAAATCGGAGGAGAGACCCAGTACTTC. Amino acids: CASSEIGGETQYF.

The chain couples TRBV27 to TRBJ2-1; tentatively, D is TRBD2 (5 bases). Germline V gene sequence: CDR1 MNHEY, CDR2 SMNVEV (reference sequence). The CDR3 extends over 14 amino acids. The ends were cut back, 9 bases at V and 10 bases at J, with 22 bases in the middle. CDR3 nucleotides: TGTGCCAGTCAGATGGCGGGCCCGGATTTAGAGCAGTTCTTC. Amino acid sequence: CASQMAGPDLEQFF.

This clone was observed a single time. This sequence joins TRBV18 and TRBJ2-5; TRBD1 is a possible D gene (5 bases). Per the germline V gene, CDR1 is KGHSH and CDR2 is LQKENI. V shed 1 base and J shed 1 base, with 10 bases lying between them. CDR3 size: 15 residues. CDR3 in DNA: TGTGCCAGCTCACCACTGATCGACAGCCAAGAGACCCAGTACTTC. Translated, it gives CASSPLIDSQETQYF.

The CDR3 reads CAWSVNGGGNTIYF. CDR3 DNA sequence: TGTGCCTGGAGTGTGAACGGCGGTGGAAACACCATATATTTT. The chain employs TRBV30 and TRBJ1-3; D is unclear. The V end was cut by 0 bases, the J end by 3 bases, with 9 bases between. This CDR3 is 14 amino acids long. The germline gives CDR1 GTSNPN, CDR2 SVGIG (reference sequence).

The CDR3 region has the DNA TGTGCCAGCCAAGGGGCGGGAGCCGAGACCCAGTACTTC. This codes for CASQGAGAETQYF. The chain is built from TRBV19 and TRBJ2-5; 7 nucleotides agree with TRBD2. Looked up from germline, CDR1 is LNHDA and CDR2 is SQIVND (reference sequence). The CDR3 runs 13 residues. The V gene end was trimmed by 9 bases and the J gene end by 5 bases; junction bases not matched to a gene: 9.

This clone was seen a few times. CDR3 coding DNA: TGTGCCAGCAGCCCGACCGGGGGGGACGGGGGGCCGTACTTC. As protein: CASSPTGGDGGPYF. The rearrangement joins TRBV5-4 to TRBJ2-5; 8 bases match TRBD2. J was trimmed by 13 bases and V by 4 bases; bases with no gene match: 15. Germline V gene lookup returns CDR1 SGHNT and CDR2 YYREEE (reference sequence). This CDR3 spans 14 amino acids.

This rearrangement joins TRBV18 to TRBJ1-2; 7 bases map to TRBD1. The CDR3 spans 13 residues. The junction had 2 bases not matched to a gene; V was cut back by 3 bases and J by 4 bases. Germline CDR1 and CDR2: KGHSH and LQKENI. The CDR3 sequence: CASSPGTAYGYTF. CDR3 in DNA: TGTGCCAGCTCACCGGGGACAGCCTATGGCTACACCTTC. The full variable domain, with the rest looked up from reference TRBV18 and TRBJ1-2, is NAGVMQNPRHLVRRRGQEARLRCSPMKGHSHVYWYRQLPEEGLKFMVYLQKENIIDESGMPKERFSAEFPKEGPSILRIQQVVRGDSAAYFCASSPGTAYGYTFGSGTRLTVV.

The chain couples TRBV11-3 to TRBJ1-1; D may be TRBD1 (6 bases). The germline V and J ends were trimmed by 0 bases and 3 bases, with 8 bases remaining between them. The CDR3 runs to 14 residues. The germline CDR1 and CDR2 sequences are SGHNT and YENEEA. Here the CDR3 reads CASSLEGGDTEAFF. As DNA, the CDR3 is TGTGCCAGCAGCTTAGAAGGGGGTGACACTGAAGCTTTCTTT.

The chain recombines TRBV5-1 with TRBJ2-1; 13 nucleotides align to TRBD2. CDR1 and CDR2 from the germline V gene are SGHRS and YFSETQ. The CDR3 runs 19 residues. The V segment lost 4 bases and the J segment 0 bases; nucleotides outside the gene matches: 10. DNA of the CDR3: TGCGCCAGCAGCCTAACTAGCGGGAGGGCCCTCAGCTCCTACAATGAGCAGTTCTTC. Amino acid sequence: CASSLTSGRALSSYNEQFF.

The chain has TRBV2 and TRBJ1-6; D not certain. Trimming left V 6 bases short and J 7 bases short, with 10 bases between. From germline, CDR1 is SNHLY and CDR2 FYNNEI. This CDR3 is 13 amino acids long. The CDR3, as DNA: TGTGCCAGCAGGGGCAGAGCAAATTCACCCCTCCACTTT. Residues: CASRGRANSPLHF.

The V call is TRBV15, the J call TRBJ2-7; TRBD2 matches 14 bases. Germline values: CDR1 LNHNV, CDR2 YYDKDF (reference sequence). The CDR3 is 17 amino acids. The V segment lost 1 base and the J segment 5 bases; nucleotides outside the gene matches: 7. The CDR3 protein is CATSRGPWTSGRNEQYF. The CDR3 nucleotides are TGTGCCACCAGCAGAGGCCCCTGGACTAGCGGGAGGAACGAGCAGTACTTC. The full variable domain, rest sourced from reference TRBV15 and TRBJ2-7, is DAMVIQNPRYQVTQFGKPVTLSCSQTLNHNVMYWYQQKSSQAPKLLFHYYDKDFNNEADTPDNFQSRRPNTSFCFLDIRSPGLGDTAMYLCATSRGPWTSGRNEQYFGPGTRLTVT.

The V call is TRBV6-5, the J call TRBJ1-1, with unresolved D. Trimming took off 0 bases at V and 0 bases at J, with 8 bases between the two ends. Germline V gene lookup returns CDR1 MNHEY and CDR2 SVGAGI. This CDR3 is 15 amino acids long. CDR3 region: CASSYSGALNTEAFF. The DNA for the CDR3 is TGTGCCAGCAGTTACTCAGGAGCCTTGAACACTGAAGCTTTCTTT.

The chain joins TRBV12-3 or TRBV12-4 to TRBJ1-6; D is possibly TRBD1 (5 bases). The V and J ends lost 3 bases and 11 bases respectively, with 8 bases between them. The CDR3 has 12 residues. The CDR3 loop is CASSFRVAPLHF. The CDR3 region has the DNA TGTGCCAGCAGTTTCAGGGTAGCACCCCTCCACTTT.

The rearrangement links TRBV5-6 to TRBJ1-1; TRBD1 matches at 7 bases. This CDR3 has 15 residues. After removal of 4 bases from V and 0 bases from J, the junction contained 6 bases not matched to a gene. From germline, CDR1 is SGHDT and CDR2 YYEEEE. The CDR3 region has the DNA TGTGCCAGCAGCGTACGGGACAGTTTGAACACTGAAGCTTTCTTT. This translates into CASSVRDSLNTEAFF.

CDR3: CASSAGTGIPSYNEQFF. CDR3 DNA: TGTGCCAGCAGTGCCGGGACAGGGATCCCCTCCTACAATGAGCAGTTCTTC. The gene calls are TRBV6-1 and TRBJ2-1, with 9 bases lining up with TRBD1. The CDR3 is 17 amino acids. Germline V gene lookup returns CDR1 MNHNS and CDR2 SASEGT. V lost 4 bases, J lost 0 bases, and 7 bases stayed unmatched.

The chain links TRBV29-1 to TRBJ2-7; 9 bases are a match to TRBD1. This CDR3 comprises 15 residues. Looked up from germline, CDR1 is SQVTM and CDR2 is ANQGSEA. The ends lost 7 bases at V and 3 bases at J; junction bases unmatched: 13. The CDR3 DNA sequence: TGCAGCGCCCGGGGGGCTCCGGGACAGGGCTACGAGCAGTACTTC. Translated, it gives CSARGAPGQGYEQYF.

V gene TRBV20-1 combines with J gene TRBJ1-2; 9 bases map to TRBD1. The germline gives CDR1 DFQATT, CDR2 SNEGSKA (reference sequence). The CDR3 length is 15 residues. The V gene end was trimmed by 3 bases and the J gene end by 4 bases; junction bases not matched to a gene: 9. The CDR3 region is CSASKGQGSVYGYTF. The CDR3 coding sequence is TGCAGTGCTAGTAAGGGACAGGGATCTGTCTATGGCTACACCTTC.

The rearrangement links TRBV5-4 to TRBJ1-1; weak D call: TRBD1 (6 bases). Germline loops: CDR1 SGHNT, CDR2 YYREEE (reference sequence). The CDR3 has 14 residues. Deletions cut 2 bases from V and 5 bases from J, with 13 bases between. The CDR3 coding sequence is TGTGCCAGCAGCTTAAGGGGGTTGGGGACTGAAGCTTTCTTT. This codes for CASSLRGLGTEAFF.

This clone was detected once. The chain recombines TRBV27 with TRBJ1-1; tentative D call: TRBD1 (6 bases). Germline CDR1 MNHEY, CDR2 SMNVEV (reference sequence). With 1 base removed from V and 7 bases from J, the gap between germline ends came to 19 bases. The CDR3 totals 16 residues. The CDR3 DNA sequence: TGTGCCAGCAGTTTATTGCTTCGGGGGGCGCTTGGTGAAGCTTTCTTT. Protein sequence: CASSLLLRGALGEAFF.

In nucleotides, the CDR3 is TGTGCCTGGAGTGTACCACGTGCCAGGGGCTTGTGGAAACTGTTTTTT. Protein product: CAWSVPRARGLWKLFF. The rearrangement links TRBV30 to TRBJ1-4; D may be TRBD1 (6 bases). This CDR3 spans 16 amino acids. The V and J ends lost 0 bases and 11 bases respectively, with 22 bases between them. CDR1 GTSNPN and CDR2 SVGIG come from the germline V gene (reference sequence).

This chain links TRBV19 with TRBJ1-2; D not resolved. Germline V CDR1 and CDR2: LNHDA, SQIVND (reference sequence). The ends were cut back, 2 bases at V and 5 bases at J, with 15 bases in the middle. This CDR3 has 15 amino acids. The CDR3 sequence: CASSISSPVPYGYTF. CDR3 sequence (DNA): TGTGCCAGTAGTATATCGTCCCCGGTGCCGTATGGCTACACCTTC.